Described below is a single T cell receptor beta chain sequence and its context. Its antigen remains unknown. With a much larger clone just one base away, this may be a read error. The sorted Tregs were CD4+CD25+CD127-/low cells. Semi-nested PCR with Nested Universal Primer A followed constant-region reverse priming of full-length variable regions. Each CDR3 protein is one row after TCRdb ran MiXCR on the 5' RACE reads. The sample carries 30,000 or so distinct CDR3 sequences, 25% to 30% recorded once. V was clipped by 9 bases and J by 1 base, with 15 bases between them. The CDR3 length is 15 residues. CDR1 and CDR2 from the germline V gene are KGHDR and SFDVKD. Points from the study as a whole: Larger-cohort validation covered only one TCR beta V-J rearrangement. Tumor memory CD4+ T cell TCR gene usage was found to cluster with blood and lymph node memory CD4+ cells and with lymph node naive CD4+ cells. Tumor Treg TCRs overlapped most with tumor naive CD4+ cells.

This chain connects TRBV24-1 to TRBJ1-5; D gene ambiguous. This clonotype originated in a female donor with breast cancer. The specimen sequenced was tumor-infiltrating Tregs sorted from the breast tumor. CDR3 nucleotide sequence: TGTGCCACCTATCACCGGAACTTCAGCAATCAGCCCCAGCATTTT. This gives the protein CATYHRNFSNQPQHF.